This T cell receptor beta chain appears in the sequencing data of a study of T-cell reconstitution after alpha-beta-depleted transplantation in children. Trimming cost V 3 bases and J 3 bases; bases outside gene matches: 4. The germline gives CDR1 KGHDR, CDR2 SFDVKD. The CDR3 is 15 residues long. As it was prepared, the TCRbeta library received unique molecular identifiers. TCRdb used MiXCR to reprocess the PCR reads, holding one entry per CDR3 protein. Here the sample spans 490,000 or so distinct CDR3 sequences, approximately 12% being singletons. At least ten counts were recorded for this clonotype.

Sequencing was performed on PBMCs from the stem cell graft donor, taken from the stem cell graft. The chain couples TRBV24-1 to TRBJ1-1, with 9 bases that match TRBD1. This TCR derives from a human donor who donated a stem cell graft to a child with combined immunodeficiency. CDR3 residues: CATSDPRTGDTEAFF. The CDR3 DNA follows: TGTGCCACCAGTGATCCCCGGACAGGGGACACTGAAGCTTTCTTT.